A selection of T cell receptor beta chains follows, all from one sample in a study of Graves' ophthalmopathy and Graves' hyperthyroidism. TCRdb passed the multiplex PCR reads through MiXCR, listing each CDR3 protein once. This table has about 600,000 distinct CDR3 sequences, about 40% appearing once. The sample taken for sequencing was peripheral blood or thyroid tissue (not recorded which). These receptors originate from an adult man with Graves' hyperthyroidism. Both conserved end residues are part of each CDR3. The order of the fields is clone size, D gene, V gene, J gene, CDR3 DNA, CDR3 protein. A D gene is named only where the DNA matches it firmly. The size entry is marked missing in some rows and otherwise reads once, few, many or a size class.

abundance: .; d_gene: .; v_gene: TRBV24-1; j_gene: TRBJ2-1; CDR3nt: TGTGCCACCAGTGAAACTAGACCCGGGAACAATGAGCAGTTCTTC; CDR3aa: CATSETRPGNNEQFF
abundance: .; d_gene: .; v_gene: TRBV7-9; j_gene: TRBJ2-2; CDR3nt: TGTGCCAGCAGCCCACCTTACAGGGTAGATTCCGGGGAGCTGTTTTTT; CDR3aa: CASSPPYRVDSGELFF
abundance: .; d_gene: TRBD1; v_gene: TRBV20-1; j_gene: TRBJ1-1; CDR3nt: TGCAGTGCTAGCCCCGGGACAGGTCCTGAAGCTTTCTTT; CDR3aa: CSASPGTGPEAFF
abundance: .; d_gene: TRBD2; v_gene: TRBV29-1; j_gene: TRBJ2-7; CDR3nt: TGCAGCTTAGTAGCGGGGTACTACGAGCAGTACTTC; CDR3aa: CSLVAGYYEQYF
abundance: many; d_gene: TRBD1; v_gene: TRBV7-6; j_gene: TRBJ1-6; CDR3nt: TGTGCCAGCAGCATCTCAGGACAGGGCACTTCACCCCTCCACTTT; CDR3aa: CASSISGQGTSPLHF
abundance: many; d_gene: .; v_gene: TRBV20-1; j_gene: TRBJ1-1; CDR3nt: TGCAGTGCTAGAGATCCCCTCCAAAGCGCCTTCTTT; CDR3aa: CSARDPLQSAFF
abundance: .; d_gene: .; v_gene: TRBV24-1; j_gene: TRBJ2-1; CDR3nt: TGTGCCACCAGTGATTTGGGCGGAGGGGGGAGAAACAATGAGCAGTTCTTC; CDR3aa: CATSDLGGGGRNNEQFF
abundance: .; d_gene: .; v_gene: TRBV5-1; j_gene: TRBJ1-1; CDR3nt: TGCGCCAGCAGCTTGAGGCAGGATTCCCCGAACACTGAAGCTTTCTTT; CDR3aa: CASSLRQDSPNTEAFF
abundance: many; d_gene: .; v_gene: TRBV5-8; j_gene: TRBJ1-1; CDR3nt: TGTGCCAGCAGCTTGGAAAAGGGTCCAAACACTGAAGCTTTCTTT; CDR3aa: CASSLEKGPNTEAFF
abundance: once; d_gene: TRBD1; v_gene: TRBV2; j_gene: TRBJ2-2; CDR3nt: TGTGCCAGCAGTGTTGGGACAGTGGGAGCTGGGGAGCTGTTTTTT; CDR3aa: CASSVGTVGAGELFF
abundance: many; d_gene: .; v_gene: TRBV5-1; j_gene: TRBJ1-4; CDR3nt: TGCGCCAGCAGCCCTACCGCGCCCCTCGGCGAAAAACTGTTTTTT; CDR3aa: CASSPTAPLGEKLFF
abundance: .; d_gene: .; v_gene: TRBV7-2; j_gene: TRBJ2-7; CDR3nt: TGTGCCAGCAGCTTAGGCGTTGCGGGGGCGAACGAGCAGTACTTC; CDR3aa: CASSLGVAGANEQYF
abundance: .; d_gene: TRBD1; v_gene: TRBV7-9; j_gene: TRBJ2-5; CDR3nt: TGTGCCAGCAACCCGGGACAGGAGACCCAGTACTTC; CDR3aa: CASNPGQETQYF
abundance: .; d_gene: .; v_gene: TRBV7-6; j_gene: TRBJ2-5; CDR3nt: TGTGCCAGCTCGGGACAAAACCAAGAGACCCAGTACTTC; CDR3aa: CASSGQNQETQYF
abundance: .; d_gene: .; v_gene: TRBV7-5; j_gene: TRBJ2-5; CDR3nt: .; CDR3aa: CISVLEAAGLAGAETQYF
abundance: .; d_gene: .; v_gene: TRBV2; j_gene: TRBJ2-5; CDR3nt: TGTGCCAGCAGTGTCGTTCGAGCGGTGGAGACCCAGTACTTC; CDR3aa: CASSVVRAVETQYF
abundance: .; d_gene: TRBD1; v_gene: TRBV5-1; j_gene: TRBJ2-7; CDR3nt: TGCGCCAGCAGTAATACCGGGACAGGGATCTACGAGCAGTACTTC; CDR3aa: CASSNTGTGIYEQYF
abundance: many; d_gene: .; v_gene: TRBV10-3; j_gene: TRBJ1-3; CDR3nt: TGTGCCATCAGTGTTTGCAGGGAGGGGAACACCATATATTTT; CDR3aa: CAISVCREGNTIYF
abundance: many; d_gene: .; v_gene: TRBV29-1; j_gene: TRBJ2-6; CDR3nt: TGCAGCGTTCCAACAGGGTCTGGGGCCAACGTCCTGACTTTC; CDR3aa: CSVPTGSGANVLTF
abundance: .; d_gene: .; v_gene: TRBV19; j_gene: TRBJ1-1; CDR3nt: TGTGCCAGTAGTACCCGGCCCCGTGGCACTGAAGCTTTCTTT; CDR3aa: CASSTRPRGTEAFF
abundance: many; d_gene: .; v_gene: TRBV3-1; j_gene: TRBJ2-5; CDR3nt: TGTGCCAGCAGCCAAGATCTAGACGAGACCCAGTACTTC; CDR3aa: CASSQDLDETQYF
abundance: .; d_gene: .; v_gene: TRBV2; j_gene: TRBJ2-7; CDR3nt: TGTGCCGGGCGGGACACCCGCAACTCCTACGAGCAGTACTTC; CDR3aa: CAGRDTRNSYEQYF
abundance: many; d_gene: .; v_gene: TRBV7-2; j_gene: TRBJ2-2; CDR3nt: TGTGCCAGCAGCTTAGATGGTTACACCGGGGAGCTGTTTTTT; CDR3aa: CASSLDGYTGELFF
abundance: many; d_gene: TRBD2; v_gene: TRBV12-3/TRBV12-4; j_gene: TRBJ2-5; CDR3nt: TGTGCCAGCAGAAGGGGAGCGGGGGGAAGGAGAGAGACCCAGTACTTC; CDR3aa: CASRRGAGGRRETQYF
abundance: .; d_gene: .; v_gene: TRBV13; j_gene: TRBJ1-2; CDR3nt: TGTGCCAGCAGCCGACCCCGGGATCCACATGGCTACACCTTC; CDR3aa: CASSRPRDPHGYTF
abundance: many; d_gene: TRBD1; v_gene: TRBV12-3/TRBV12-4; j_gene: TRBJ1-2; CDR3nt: TGTGCCAGCAGTCTACAGGGGGCTGGCTATGGCTACACCTTC; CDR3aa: CASSLQGAGYGYTF
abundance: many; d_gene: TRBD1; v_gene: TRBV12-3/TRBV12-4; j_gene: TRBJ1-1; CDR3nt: TGTGCCAGCAGGAGGACAGGGCGGACTGAAGCTTTCTTT; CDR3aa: CASRRTGRTEAFF
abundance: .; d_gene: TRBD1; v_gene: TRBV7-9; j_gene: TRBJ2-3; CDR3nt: TGTGCCAGCAGCTTAACAGGGGCGGATACGCAGTATTTT; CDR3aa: CASSLTGADTQYF
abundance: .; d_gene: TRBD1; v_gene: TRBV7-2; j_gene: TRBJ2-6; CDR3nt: TGTGCCAGCAGCCCCCGTACGGGACAGATCAACGTCCTGACTTTC; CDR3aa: CASSPRTGQINVLTF
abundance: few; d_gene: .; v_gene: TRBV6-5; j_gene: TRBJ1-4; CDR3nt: TGTGCCAGCAGTTACTCGCCTTTAGGGGTCGGTGAAAAACTGTTTTTT; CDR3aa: CASSYSPLGVGEKLFF
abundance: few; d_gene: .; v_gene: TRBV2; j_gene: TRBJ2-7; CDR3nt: TGTGCCAGCAGAGGGACCCAGCAGTACTTC; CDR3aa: CASRGTQQYF
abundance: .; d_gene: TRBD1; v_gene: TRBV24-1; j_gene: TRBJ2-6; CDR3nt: TGTGCCACCTCCCGACAGGGGACCACCGGGGCCAACGTCCTGACTTTC; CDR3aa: CATSRQGTTGANVLTF
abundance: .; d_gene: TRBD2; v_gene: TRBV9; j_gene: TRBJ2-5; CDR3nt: TGTGCCAGCAGCGACGGACTAGCGGGTTACCAAGAGACCCAGTACTTC; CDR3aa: CASSDGLAGYQETQYF
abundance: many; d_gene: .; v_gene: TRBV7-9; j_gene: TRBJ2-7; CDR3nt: TGTGCCAGCAGCCTCAAATGGACCTACGAGCAGTACTTC; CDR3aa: CASSLKWTYEQYF
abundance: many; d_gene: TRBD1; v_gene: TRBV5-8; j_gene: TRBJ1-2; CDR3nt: TGTGCCAGCAGCGCAACCGGGACAGGACTCTATGGCTACACCTTC; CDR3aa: CASSATGTGLYGYTF
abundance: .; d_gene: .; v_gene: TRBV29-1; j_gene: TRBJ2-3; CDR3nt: TGCAGCGTTGAACGGGGTCGGGGAACAGATACGCAGTATTTT; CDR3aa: CSVERGRGTDTQYF
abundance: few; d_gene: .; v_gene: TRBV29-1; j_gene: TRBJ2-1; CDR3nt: TGCAGCGTGACACCTGTAGGACAATCCTACAATGAGCAGTTCTTC; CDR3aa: CSVTPVGQSYNEQFF
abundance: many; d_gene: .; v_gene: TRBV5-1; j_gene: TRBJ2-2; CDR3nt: TGCGCCAGCAGCTTGGCGCTACAGGGATCGGAGACCGGGGAGCTGTTTTTT; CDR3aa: CASSLALQGSETGELFF
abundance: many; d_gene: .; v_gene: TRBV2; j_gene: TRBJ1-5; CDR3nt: TGTGCCAGCAGTGCCGGGAGGGGCAATCAGCCCCAGCATTTT; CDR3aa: CASSAGRGNQPQHF
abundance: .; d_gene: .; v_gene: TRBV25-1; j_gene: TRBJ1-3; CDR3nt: TGTGCCAGCAGTCCCGGGACGGTCCGCTCTGGAAACACCATATATTTT; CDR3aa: CASSPGTVRSGNTIYF
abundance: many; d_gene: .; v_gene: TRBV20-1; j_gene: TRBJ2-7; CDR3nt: TGCAGTGCAACCGACTTTGTCGCTAGAATTTACGAGCAGTACTTC; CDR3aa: CSATDFVARIYEQYF
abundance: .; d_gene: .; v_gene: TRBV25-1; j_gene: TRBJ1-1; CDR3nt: TGTGCCAGCAGTTTAGAGTGGGGGGATTATGAAGCTTTCTTT; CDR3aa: CASSLEWGDYEAFF
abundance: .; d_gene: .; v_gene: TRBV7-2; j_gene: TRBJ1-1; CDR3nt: TGTGCCAGCAGCTTAGCGTTAGAGACACGGTTGAACTTT; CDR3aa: CASSLALETRLNF
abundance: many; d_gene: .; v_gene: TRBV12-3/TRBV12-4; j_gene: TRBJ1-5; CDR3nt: TGTGCCAGCAGTTTAGGGCAGGGCTGGGGTAGCAATCAGCCCCAGCATTTT; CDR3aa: CASSLGQGWGSNQPQHF
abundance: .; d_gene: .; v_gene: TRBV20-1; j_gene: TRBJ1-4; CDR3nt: TGCAGTGCTAGAGAGTTAGCGGGCAATGAAAAACTGTTTTTT; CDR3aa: CSARELAGNEKLFF
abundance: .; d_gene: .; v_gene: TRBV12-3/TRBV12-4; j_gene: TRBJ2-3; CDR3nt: TGTGCCAGCAGTCCCCGGACAGTAAGCACAGATACGCAGTATTTT; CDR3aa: CASSPRTVSTDTQYF
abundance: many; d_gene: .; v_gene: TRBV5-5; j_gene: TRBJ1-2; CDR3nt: TGTGCCAGCAGCTCCTGGGGGGAGGGCTATGGCTACACCTTC; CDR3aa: CASSSWGEGYGYTF
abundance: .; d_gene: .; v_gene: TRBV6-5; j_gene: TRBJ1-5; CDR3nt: TGTGCCAGCAGTGAGTCAGAGTATAGCAATCAGCCCCAGCATTTT; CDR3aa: CASSESEYSNQPQHF
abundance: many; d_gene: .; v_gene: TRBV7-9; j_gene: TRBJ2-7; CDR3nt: TGTGCCAGCAGCCAAGGACAGCTCGTCTACGAGCAGTACTTC; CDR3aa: CASSQGQLVYEQYF
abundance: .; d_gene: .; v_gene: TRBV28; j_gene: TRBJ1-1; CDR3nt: TGTGCCAGCATACTTGGGGGGGACACTGAAGCTTTCTTT; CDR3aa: CASILGGDTEAFF
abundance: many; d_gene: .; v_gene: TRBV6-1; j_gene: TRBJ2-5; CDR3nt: TGTGCCAGCAGTGGGAGGGGGACTAAAGCGAAGACCCAGTACTTC; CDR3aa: CASSGRGTKAKTQYF
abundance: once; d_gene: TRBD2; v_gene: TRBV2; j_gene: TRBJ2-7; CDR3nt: TGTGCCAGCAGTGAGCCTAGCGGGGGCTTCTACGAGCAGTACTTC; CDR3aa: CASSEPSGGFYEQYF